This TCR beta chain comes out of a study of long-term antiretroviral therapy in people with HIV. V was pared by 3 bases and J by 6 bases, with 19 bases between. Germline V gives CDR1 SGDLS, CDR2 YYNGEE. The CDR3 sequence is 15 residues long. Cryopreserved PBMC, at roughly 1-11 million per sample, were present before DNA extraction. Notes on this clone: What it binds is unknown.

Overall study findings and caveats: After ART, diversity increased yet remained lower than transplant donor controls. At every time point, clones expanded before ART dominated the repertoire. In HIV, the repertoires covered a tighter span of CDR3 lengths than in controls.

Version v3.0 of the immunoSEQ assay was performed at survey level. Method: immunoSEQ multiplex PCR; TCRdb's copy keeps in-frame clones and lacks some. Here the sample spans approximately 15,000 clones, 85% to 90% being singletons. The source is a man aged 50 to 60 with HIV. Sample: unsorted PBMCs, taken 6.9 years after starting antiretroviral therapy. This chain connects TRBV9 to TRBJ2-7; D possibly matches TRBD1 or TRBD2 (6 bases each). In DNA, the CDR3 is TGTGCCAGCAGCGCGTACAGGGAGGTAGGAACCGAGCAGTACTTC. Translation: CASSAYREVGTEQYF. The variable domain in full, with the rest retrieved from reference TRBV9 and TRBJ2-7, is DSGVTQTPKHLITATGQRVTLRCSPRSGDLSVYWYQQSLDQGLQFLIQYYNGEERAKGNILERFSAQQFPDLHSELNLSSLELGDSALYFCASSAYREVGTEQYFGPGTRLTVT.